This T cell receptor beta chain derives from a study of blood T cell repertoires in COVID-19. Study summary: Sites across the United States, Italy and Spain contributed samples from acute and convalescent COVID-19.

As handled by the study authors: Estimation of nucleated cell counts relied on the amplification of reference gene primers. Measured with immunoSEQ multiplex PCR; TCRdb has only the in-frame clones, and not every one. V and J calls and clone size come straight from that table; D and trimming were deduced from the DNA. The table lists 180,000 or so clones, about four fifths of them singletons. Seattle enrolled patients during active infection and tracked them longitudinally. The CDR3 loop spans 14 amino acids. V lost 6 bases and J lost 7; bases outside the gene matches: 9. CDR1 and CDR2 from the germline V gene are LNHDA and SQIVND (reference sequence).

Sequencing was carried out using peripheral blood. V and J are TRBV19 and TRBJ2-1, with 7 bases lining up with TRBD2. The clonotype comes from a woman aged 40-49 years with COVID-19, enrolled during active disease. The CDR3 nucleotides are TGTGCCAGTAGCCCTGGCGGGAGCTGGAATGAGCAGTTCTTC. Protein sequence: CASSPGGSWNEQFF. Complete variable domain (other parts from reference TRBV19 and TRBJ2-1): DGGITQSPKYLFRKEGQNVTLSCEQNLNHDAMYWYRQDPGQGLRLIYYSQIVNDFQKGDIAEGYSVSREKKESFPLTVTSAQKNPTAFYLCASSPGGSWNEQFFGPGTRLTVL.